Below are 12 T cell receptor beta chains sequenced from a single sample in a study of glioma-infiltrating T cells after dendritic cell vaccination. Produced via immunoSEQ multiplex PCR; TCRdb's table is partial and in-frame only. The sample includes tens of thousands of clones, roughly 90% seen only once; the top ten take roughly 3.2%. The material was blood, obtained before dendritic cell vaccination. Receptor source: a human donor with glioblastoma.

This sequence joins TRBV13 and TRBJ2-1; 7 positions agree with TRBD2. The CDR3 has 14 residues. V dropped 6 bases and J dropped 0; count of bases not matched to a gene: 2. CDR1 PRHDT and CDR2 FYEKMQ come from the germline V gene (reference sequence). Written as DNA, the CDR3 is TGTGCCAGCAGTCGGGACTACTCCTACAATGAGCAGTTCTTC. This encodes CASSRDYSYNEQFF.

The chain carries TRBV10-2 and TRBJ1-1, with D unresolved. The CDR3 runs 13 residues. Trimming stripped 7 bases from V and 7 bases from J, with 16 bases between. Germline CDR1 WSHSY, CDR2 SAAADI. The CDR3 nucleotides read TGCGCCAGCAAAGAGGCTACATTCTTTGAAGCTTTCTTT. It yields the protein CASKEATFFEAFF.

This clone was seen just once. The chain links TRBV10-3 to TRBJ2-5, with a tentative D call TRBD2 (5 bases). The CDR3 runs 15 residues. V dropped 6 bases and J dropped 2 bases, with 16 bases sitting between them. The germline gives CDR1 ENHRY, CDR2 SYGVKD. The CDR3 reads CAIRALGNGQETQYF. The CDR3 region has the DNA TGTGCCATCAGAGCCCTCGGGAATGGACAAGAGACCCAGTACTTC.

This sequence joins TRBV29-1 and TRBJ2-1, with TRBD2 matching over 13 bases. J was trimmed by 10 bases and V by 4 bases; bases with no gene match: 1. The CDR3 consists of 12 residues. Germline lookup yields CDR1 SQVTM and CDR2 ANQGSEA. Here the CDR3 DNA reads TGCAGCGTTGCACTAGCGGGAGGGGAGCAGTTCTTC. Protein sequence: CSVALAGGEQFF.

The gene calls are TRBV5-1 and TRBJ2-1; 8 bases are a match to TRBD2. CDR3 length equals 15 residues. The J segment lost 3 bases and the V segment lost 4 bases, leaving 6 bases of the junction unmatched. CDR1 is SGHRS, CDR2 YFSETQ, per germline. CDR3 in DNA: TGCGCCAGCAGCGGAGCGGGAGACCGCTACAATGAGCAGTTCTTC. This sequence encodes CASSGAGDRYNEQFF.

V gene TRBV30 combines with J gene TRBJ1-3; TRBD1 matches 8 bases. V lost 2 bases and J lost 2; bases outside the gene matches: 8. Germline V CDR1 and CDR2: GTSNPN, SVGIG (reference sequence). The CDR3 totals 16 residues. CDR3 sequence reads: CAWSLLQGATGNTIYF. CDR3 sequence (DNA): TGTGCCTGGAGTCTCCTTCAGGGGGCAACTGGAAACACCATATATTTT.

The chain links TRBV4-1 to TRBJ1-2; 11 nucleotides agree with TRBD1. V lost 4 bases to trimming and J lost 8 bases; unmatched junction nucleotides: 9. The CDR3 spans 15 residues. Germline V gives CDR1 MGHRA, CDR2 YSYEKL. In DNA, the CDR3 is TGCGCCAGCAGCCTCGGGACAGGGGGGGTTATGGGCTACACCTTC. As protein: CASSLGTGGVMGYTF.

The chain employs TRBV5-1 and TRBJ2-7; 8 bases are shared with TRBD1. Germline lookup yields CDR1 SGHRS and CDR2 YFSETQ. The length of the CDR3 is 15 residues. The V and J ends lost 4 bases and 6 bases, in that order; junction bases with no gene match: 12. The CDR3 nucleotides are TGCGCCAGCAGCGTTTCAGGGACAGGCTCGGGCGAGCAGTACTTC. It codes for CASSVSGTGSGEQYF.

The chain employs TRBV28 and TRBJ2-1; D remains unclear. Germline lookup yields CDR1 MDHEN and CDR2 SYDVKM. Trimming removed 6 bases from V and 5 bases from J, with 11 bases in between. The CDR3 extends over 13 amino acids. The CDR3 nucleotides are TGTGCCAGCAGATTGGGCACAAACAATGAGCAGTTCTTC. As protein: CASRLGTNNEQFF. The full variable domain, completed using reference TRBV28 and TRBJ2-1, is DVKVTQSSRYLVKRTGEKVFLECVQDMDHENMFWYRQDPGLGLRLIYFSYDVKMKEKGDIPEGYSVSREKKERFSLILESASTNQTSMYLCASRLGTNNEQFFGPGTRLTVL.

The chain is built from TRBV4-1 and TRBJ2-7; D possibly corresponds to TRBD2 (6 bases). The CDR3 has 18 residues. Germline CDR1 reads MGHRA; CDR2 reads YSYEKL. V was shortened by 2 bases and J by 8 bases, with 28 bases between the two germline ends. CDR3: CASSQSPGGSGAPIQQYF. The CDR3 nucleotides read TGCGCCAGCAGCCAATCCCCTGGGGGTAGCGGAGCACCTATCCAGCAGTACTTC.

V and J are TRBV5-1 and TRBJ2-5, with a possible D match to TRBD2 (6 bases). Trimming took 2 bases from V and 2 from J, leaving 10 bases between them. The CDR3 runs 14 residues. Germline lookup yields CDR1 SGHRS and CDR2 YFSETQ. DNA of the CDR3: TGCGCCAGCAGCTTTGGTGGAGGGCAAGAGACCCAGTACTTC. It encodes CASSFGGGQETQYF.

A few counts support this clone. The V and J genes are TRBV11-2 and TRBJ2-5; TRBD1 is a possible D gene (5 bases). Trimming took 4 bases from V and 7 from J, leaving 19 bases between them. Per the germline V gene, CDR1 is SGHAT and CDR2 is FQNNGV. This CDR3 has 15 residues. The CDR3 protein is CASSSVGRARGTQYF. The CDR3 DNA follows: TGTGCCAGCAGCTCAGTGGGCAGGGCCCGAGGGACCCAGTACTTC.